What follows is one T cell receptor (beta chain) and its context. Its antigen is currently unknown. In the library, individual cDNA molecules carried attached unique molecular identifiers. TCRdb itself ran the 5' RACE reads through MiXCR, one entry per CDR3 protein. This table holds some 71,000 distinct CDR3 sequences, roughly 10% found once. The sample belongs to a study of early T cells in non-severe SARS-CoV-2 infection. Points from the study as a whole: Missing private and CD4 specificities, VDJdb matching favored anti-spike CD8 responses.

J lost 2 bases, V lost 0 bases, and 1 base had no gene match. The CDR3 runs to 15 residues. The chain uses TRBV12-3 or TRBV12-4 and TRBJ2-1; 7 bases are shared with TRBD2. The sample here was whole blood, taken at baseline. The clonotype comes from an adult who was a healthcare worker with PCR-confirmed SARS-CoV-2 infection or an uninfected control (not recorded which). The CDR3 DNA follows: TGTGCCAGCAGTTTAGCGGGGGGGGCCTACAATGAGCAGTTCTTC. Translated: CASSLAGGAYNEQFF.